This T cell receptor beta chain was sequenced for a study of identical twins. Comments on this clonotype: As yet, its antigen is unknown.

Healthy Caucasians made up all donors. Study findings and constraints: Insertions were reduced in abundant cord blood beta clonotypes but not in memory repertoires.

CDR1 SNHLY and CDR2 FYNNEI come from the germline V gene. CDR3 length: 14 residues. V lost 6 bases, J lost 4 bases, and 8 bases stayed unmatched. A universal primer site was created by template switching, with the cDNA bearing unique molecular identifiers. One entry per CDR3 protein results from TCRdb running MiXCR on the 5' RACE reads. Of hundreds of thousands of distinct CDR3 sequences in the sample, roughly 6.6% are singletons; the top ten hold about 1.5%. The data also belong to a second study, concerning yellow fever vaccine responses in identical twins.

The source material was PBMCs. This sequence was found in a woman under 30 in good health. The V call is TRBV2, the J call TRBJ1-1; 7 bases match TRBD1. CDR3 residues: CASRETGSPTEAFF. CDR3 coding DNA: TGTGCCAGCAGAGAGACAGGGTCCCCCACTGAAGCTTTCTTT.